This TCR beta chain was identified during a study of blood T cells in healthy people across ages. Donors were healthy Caucasian individuals from Russia aged about 6 to 90. General observations from the study: Researchers said unsorted PBMCs prevented a conclusive naive versus antigen-experienced comparison.

With respect to this clonotype: Its antigen is not identified.

PCR was performed a second time for 7 to 11 cycles using a sample-barcoded 5' primer and a J-beta primer mix. A template-switch adaptor with 12 random nucleotides tagged each cDNA molecule. TCRdb reprocessed the 5' RACE reads via MiXCR and lists one record per CDR3 protein. The sample shows about 1.4 million distinct CDR3 sequences, around 59% of them seen only once. Input material: blood. The receptor was isolated from a man aged 18 to 29 in good health.

CDR3 nucleotides: TGTGCCAGCAGTGGGACAGGGGTCAATAATTCACCCCTCCACTTT. Translated, it gives CASSGTGVNNSPLHF. This chain joins TRBV2 and TRBJ1-6; 9 bases match TRBD1. V gave up 4 bases and J gave up 5 bases; unmatched junction bases: 3. The CDR3 spans 15 residues. The germline V gene has CDR1 SNHLY and CDR2 FYNNEI.